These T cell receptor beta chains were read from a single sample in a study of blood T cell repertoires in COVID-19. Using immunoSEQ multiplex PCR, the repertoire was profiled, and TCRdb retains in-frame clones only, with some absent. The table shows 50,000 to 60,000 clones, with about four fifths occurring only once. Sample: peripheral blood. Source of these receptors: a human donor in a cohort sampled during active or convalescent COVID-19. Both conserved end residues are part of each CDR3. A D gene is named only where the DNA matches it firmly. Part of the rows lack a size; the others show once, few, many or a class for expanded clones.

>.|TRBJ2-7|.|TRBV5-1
CASSLEGVNEQYF
TGCGCCAGCAGCTTGGAAGGGGTCAACGAGCAGTACTTC
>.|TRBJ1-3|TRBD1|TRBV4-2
CASSQETGMTSGNTIYF
TGTGCCAGCAGCCAAGAGACAGGGATGACCTCTGGAAACACCATATATTTT
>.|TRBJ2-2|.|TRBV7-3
CASSLNGGANTGELFF
TGTGCCAGCAGCTTAAACGGAGGGGCCAACACCGGGGAGCTGTTTTTT
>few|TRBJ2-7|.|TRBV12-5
CASGLWPGSDYEQYF
TGTGCTAGTGGTTTGTGGCCAGGGTCGGACTACGAGCAGTACTTC
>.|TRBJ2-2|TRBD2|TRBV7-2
CASSRTSGANTGELFF
TGTGCCAGCAGCCGGACTAGCGGGGCGAACACCGGGGAGCTGTTTTTT
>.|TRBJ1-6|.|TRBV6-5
CAVAGLNSPLHF
TGTGCCGTAGCGGGGCTAAATTCACCCCTCCACTTT
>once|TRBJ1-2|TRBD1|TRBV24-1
CATSDPGGAYTF
TGTGCCACCAGTGATCCAGGGGGCGCTTACACCTTC
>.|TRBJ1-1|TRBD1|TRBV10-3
CAISEKETGGGSMNTEAFF
TGTGCCATCAGTGAAAAGGAGACAGGGGGGGGTAGCATGAACACTGAAGCTTTCTTT
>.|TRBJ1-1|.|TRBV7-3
CASSSGRERNTEAFF
TGTGCCAGCAGCTCTGGGCGGGAGAGGAACACTGAAGCTTTCTTT
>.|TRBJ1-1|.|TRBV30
CAWSTTGHTEAFF
TGTGCCTGGAGTACAACAGGACACACTGAAGCTTTCTTT
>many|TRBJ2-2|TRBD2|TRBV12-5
CASGFGGRRGTGELFF
TGTGCTAGTGGTTTCGGGGGGAGGCGAGGCACCGGGGAGCTGTTTTTT
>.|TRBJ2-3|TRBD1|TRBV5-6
CASSYGQGIDTQYF
TGTGCCAGCAGCTACGGACAGGGGATAGATACGCAGTATTTT
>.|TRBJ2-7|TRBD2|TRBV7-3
CASSPTRTSAIYEQYF
TGTGCCAGCAGCCCCACCCGGACTAGCGCGATCTACGAGCAGTACTTC
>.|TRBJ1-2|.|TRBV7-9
CASSPKTGDGYGYTF
TGTGCCAGCAGCCCCAAGACAGGTGACGGCTATGGCTACACCTTC
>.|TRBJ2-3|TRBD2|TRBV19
CASTPLAGASTSTDTQYF
TGTGCCAGTACCCCCCTAGCGGGGGCGTCTACTAGCACAGATACGCAGTATTTT
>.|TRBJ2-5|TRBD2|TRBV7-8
CASSLVSGGGAVKETQYF
TGTGCCAGCAGCTTAGTTAGCGGGGGGGGAGCTGTAAAAGAGACCCAGTACTTC
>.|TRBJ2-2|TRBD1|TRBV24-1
CATSESGQGLNTGELFF
TGTGCCACCAGTGAATCCGGACAGGGTTTGAACACCGGGGAGCTGTTTTTT
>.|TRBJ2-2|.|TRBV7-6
CASSLAGGGLTNTGELFF
TGTGCCAGCAGCTTAGCGGGAGGGGGACTGACGAACACCGGGGAGCTGTTTTTT
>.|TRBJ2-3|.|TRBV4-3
CASLRGNGTDTQYF
TGCGCCAGCCTGAGAGGGAATGGAACAGATACGCAGTATTTT
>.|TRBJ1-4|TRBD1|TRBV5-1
CASSYGGQGYEKLFF
TGCGCCAGCAGCTACGGGGGACAGGGTTATGAAAAACTGTTTTTT
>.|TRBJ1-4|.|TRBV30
CAWSGGYEKLFF
TGTGCCTGGTCTGGGGGGTATGAAAAACTGTTTTTT
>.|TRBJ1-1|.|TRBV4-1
CASSPRGENTEAFF
TGCGCCAGCAGCCCCAGAGGCGAGAACACTGAAGCTTTCTTT
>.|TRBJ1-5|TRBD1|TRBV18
CASSLRGLGGTGNQPQHF
TGTGCCAGCTCACTAAGGGGGCTTGGAGGAACAGGCAATCAGCCCCAGCATTTT
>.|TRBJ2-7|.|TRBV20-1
CSASPTPQGGEQYF
TGCAGTGCTAGTCCCACCCCTCAAGGGGGCGAGCAGTACTTC
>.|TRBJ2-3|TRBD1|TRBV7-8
CASSTETGTVNTQYF
TGTGCCAGCAGCACCGAAACAGGGACAGTGAACACGCAGTATTTT
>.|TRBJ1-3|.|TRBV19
CASSIRRGVNTIYF
TGTGCCAGTAGTATTCGCCGGGGTGTAAACACCATATATTTT
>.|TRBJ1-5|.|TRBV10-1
CASSHSLSNQPQHF
TGCGCCAGCAGTCACTCTCTTAGCAATCAGCCCCAGCATTTT
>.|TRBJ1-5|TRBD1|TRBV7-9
CASSKLPDRDNSNQPQHF
TGTGCCAGCAGCAAACTACCAGACAGGGACAATAGCAATCAGCCCCAGCATTTT
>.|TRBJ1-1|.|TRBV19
CASSYRVGPEAFF
TGTGCCAGTAGTTACAGGGTAGGTCCTGAAGCTTTCTTT
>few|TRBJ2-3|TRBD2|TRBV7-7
CASSPGGDTQYF
TGTGCTAGCAGCCCGGGGGGGGATACGCAGTATTTT
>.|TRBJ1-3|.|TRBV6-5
CASRQQGFGNTIYF
TGTGCCAGCAGACAACAGGGTTTCGGAAACACCATATATTTT
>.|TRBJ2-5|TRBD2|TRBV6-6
CASREVLAGVETQYF
TGTGCCAGCAGAGAGGTCCTAGCGGGGGTGGAGACCCAGTACTTC
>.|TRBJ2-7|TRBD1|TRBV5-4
CASSPAGGRAAYEQYF
TGTGCCAGCAGCCCAGCAGGGGGTCGAGCGGCCTACGAGCAGTACTTC
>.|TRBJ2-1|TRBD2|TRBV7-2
CASSYGLAGGENEQFF
TGTGCCAGCAGCTATGGACTAGCGGGGGGAGAGAATGAGCAGTTCTTC
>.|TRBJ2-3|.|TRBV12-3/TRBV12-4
CASSAGRTQYF
TGTGCCAGCAGCGCGGGAAGGACGCAGTATTTT
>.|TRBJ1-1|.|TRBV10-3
CAISDAGTEAFF
TGTGCCATCAGTGACGCGGGTACTGAAGCTTTCTTT
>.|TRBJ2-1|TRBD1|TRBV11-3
CASSPWTGKYNEQFF
TGTGCCAGCAGCCCTTGGACAGGGAAATACAATGAGCAGTTCTTC
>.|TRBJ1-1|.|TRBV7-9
CASSPPEDRLNTEAFF
TGTGCCAGCAGCCCCCCTGAGGACAGATTGAACACTGAAGCTTTCTTT
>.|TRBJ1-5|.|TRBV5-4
CASSLVPGYQPQHF
TGTGCCAGCAGCTTGGTCCCCGGGTATCAGCCCCAGCATTTT
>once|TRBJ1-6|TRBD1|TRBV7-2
CASSASTGGGSPLHF
TGTGCCAGCAGCGCCTCGACAGGGGGCGGTTCACCCCTCCACTTT
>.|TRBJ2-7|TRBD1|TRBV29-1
CSAGQLTSYEQYF
TGCAGCGCGGGACAGTTAACTTCCTACGAGCAGTACTTC
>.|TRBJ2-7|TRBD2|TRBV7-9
CASSSSGGAHEQYF
TGTGCCAGCAGCTCTAGCGGGGGGGCCCACGAGCAGTACTTC
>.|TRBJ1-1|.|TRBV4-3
CASSPFSTGLNTEAFF
TGCGCCAGCAGCCCGTTCTCGACAGGCCTGAACACTGAAGCTTTCTTT
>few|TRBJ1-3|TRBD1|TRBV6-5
CASSSYDRGRNTIYF
TGTGCCAGCAGCAGCTACGACAGGGGAAGAAACACCATATATTTT
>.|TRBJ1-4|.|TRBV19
CASSTPMGGVIEGEKLFF
TGTGCCAGTAGTACACCCATGGGTGGGGTGATCGAGGGTGAAAAACTGTTTTTT
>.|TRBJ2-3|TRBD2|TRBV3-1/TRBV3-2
CASSSTSADTQYF
TGTGCCAGCAGCTCGACTAGCGCAGATACGCAGTATTTT
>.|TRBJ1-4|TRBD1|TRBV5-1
CASSPDRGAVEKLFF
TGCGCCAGCAGCCCGGACAGGGGAGCAGTTGAAAAACTGTTTTTT
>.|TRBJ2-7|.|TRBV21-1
CASSKAQTSGESYEQYF
TGTGCCAGCAGCAAAGCGCAGACTAGCGGGGAATCCTACGAGCAGTACTTC
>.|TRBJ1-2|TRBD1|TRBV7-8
CASSPPTGGLGGYTF
TGTGCCAGCAGCCCACCGACAGGGGGTTTGGGCGGCTACACCTTC